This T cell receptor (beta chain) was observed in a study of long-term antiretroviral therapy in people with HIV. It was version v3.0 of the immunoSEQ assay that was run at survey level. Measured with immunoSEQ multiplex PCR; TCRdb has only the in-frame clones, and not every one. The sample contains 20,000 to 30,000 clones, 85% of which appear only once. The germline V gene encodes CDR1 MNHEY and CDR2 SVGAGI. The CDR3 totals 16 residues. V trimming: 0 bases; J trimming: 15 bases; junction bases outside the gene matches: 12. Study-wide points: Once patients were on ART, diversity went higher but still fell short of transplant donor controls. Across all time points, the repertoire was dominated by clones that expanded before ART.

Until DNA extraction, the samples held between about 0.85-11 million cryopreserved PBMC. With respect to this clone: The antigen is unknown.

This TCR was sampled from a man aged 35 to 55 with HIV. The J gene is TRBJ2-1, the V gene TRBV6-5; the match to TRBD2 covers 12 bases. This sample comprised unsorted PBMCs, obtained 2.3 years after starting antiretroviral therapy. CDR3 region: CASSYSLWLAGGPMFF. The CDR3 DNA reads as TGTGCCAGCAGTTACTCATTGTGGCTAGCGGGAGGGCCAATGTTCTTC.